This T cell receptor (beta chain) was captured by sequencing in a study of PD-1 blockade in classical Hodgkin lymphoma. About the research overall: Nivolumab was administered to patients intravenously at 3 mg/kg every 2 weeks.

Comment on this clone: Its target is not known.

Germline-derived CDR1 and CDR2 are SGDLS and YYNGEE. V was pared by 0 bases and J by 2 bases, with 20 bases between. CDR3 length equals 18 residues. Time point of the sample: cycle 4 day 1 (C4D1), after five to seven weeks of nivolumab. There was relapse after autologous stem cell transplantation in every patient, and there was variation in brentuximab vedotin exposure. Method: immunoSEQ multiplex PCR; TCRdb's copy keeps in-frame clones and lacks some. The sample lists tens of thousands of clones, 60% to 70% seen once, with over 3% in the top ten. Regarding the study as a whole: Complete responders showed a baseline diversity that resembled the diversity of newly diagnosed patients. Significantly greater TCR diversity emerged by C4D1 in CD4+ cells but not CD8+ cells. Baseline TCR diversity was reportedly lower in newly diagnosed patients than in healthy donors. It was reported as lower still in relapsed/refractory patients.

The V call is TRBV9, the J call TRBJ2-5; a weak D match, TRBD2 (7 bases). The clonotype comes from a human donor with classical Hodgkin lymphoma. The sample was peripheral blood mononuclear cells (PBMCs), taken before the fourth cycle of nivolumab. CDR3 protein: CASSVGRGGGVRQETQYF. Written as DNA, the CDR3 is TGTGCCAGCAGCGTAGGCAGGGGAGGGGGGGTTAGGCAAGAGACCCAGTACTTC.